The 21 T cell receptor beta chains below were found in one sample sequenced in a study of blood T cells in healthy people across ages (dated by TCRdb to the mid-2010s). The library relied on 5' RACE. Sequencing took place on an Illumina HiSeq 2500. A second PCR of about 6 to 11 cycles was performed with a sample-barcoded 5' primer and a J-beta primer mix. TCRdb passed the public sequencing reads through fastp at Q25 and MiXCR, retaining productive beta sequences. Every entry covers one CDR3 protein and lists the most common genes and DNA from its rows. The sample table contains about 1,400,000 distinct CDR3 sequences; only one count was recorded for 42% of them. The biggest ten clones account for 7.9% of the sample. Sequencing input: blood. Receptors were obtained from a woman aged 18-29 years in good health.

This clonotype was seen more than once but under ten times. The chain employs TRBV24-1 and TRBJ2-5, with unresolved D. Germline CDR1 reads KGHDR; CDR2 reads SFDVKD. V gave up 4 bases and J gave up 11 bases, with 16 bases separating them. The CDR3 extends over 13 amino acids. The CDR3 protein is CATSDRWSDEQYF. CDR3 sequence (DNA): TGTGCCACCAGTGACCGTTGGAGCGATGAGCAGTACTTC.

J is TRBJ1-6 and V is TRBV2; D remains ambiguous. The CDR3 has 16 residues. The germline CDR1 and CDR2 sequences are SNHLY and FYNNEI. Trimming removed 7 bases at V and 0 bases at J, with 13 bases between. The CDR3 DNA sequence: TGTGCCAGCACCGGACCGACGAGCTCCTATAATTCACCCCTCCACTTT. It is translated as CASTGPTSSYNSPLHF.

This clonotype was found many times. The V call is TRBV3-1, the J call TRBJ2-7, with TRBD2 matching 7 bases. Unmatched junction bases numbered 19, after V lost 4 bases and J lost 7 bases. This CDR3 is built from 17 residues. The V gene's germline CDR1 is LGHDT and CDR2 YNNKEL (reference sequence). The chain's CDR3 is CASSPSGGAGPSGEQYF. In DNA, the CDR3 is TGTGCCAGCAGCCCATCGGGAGGTGCAGGACCTTCTGGGGAGCAGTACTTC.

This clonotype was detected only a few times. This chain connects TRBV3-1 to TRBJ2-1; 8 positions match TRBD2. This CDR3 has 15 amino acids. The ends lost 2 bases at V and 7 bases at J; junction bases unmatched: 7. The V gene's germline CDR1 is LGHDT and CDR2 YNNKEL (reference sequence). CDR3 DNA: TGTGCCAGCAGCCAAAGGCTAGCGGGTAGAAATGAGCAGTTCTTC. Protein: CASSQRLAGRNEQFF.

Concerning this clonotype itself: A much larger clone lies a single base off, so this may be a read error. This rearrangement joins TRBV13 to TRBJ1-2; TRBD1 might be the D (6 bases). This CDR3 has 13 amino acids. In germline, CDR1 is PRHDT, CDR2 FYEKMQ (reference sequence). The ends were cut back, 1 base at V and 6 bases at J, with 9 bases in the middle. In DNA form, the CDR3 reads TGTGCCAGCAGCTTAGCAGGGGACCATGGCTACACCTTC. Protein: CASSLAGDHGYTF.

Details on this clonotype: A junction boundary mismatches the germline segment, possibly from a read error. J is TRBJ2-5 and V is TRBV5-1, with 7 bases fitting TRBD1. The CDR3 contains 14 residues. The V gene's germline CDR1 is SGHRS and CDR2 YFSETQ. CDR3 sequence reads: CASSYTGAGETQYF. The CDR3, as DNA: TGTGCCAGCAGCTATACAGGGGCCGGAGAGACCCAGTACTTC.

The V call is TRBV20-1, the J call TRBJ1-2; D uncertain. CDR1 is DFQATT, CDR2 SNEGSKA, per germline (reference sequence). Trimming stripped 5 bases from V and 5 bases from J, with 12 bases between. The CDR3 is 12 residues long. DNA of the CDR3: TGCAGTGCTGCCGACGGAAGTTATGGCTACACCTTC. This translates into CSAADGSYGYTF.

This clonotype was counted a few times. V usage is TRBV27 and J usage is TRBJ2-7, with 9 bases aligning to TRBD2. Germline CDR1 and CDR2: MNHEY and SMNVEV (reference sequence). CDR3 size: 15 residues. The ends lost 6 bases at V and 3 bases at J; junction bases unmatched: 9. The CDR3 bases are TGTGCCAGCAGGCCGGAAGGGACTAGCTTCTACGAGCAGTACTTC. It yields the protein CASRPEGTSFYEQYF.

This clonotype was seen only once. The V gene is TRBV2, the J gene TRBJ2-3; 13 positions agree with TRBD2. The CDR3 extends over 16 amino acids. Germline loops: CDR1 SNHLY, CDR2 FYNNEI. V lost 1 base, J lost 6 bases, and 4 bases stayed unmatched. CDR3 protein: CASSEGLAGGWDTQYF. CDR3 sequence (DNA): TGTGCCAGCAGTGAAGGACTAGCGGGAGGATGGGATACGCAGTATTTT.

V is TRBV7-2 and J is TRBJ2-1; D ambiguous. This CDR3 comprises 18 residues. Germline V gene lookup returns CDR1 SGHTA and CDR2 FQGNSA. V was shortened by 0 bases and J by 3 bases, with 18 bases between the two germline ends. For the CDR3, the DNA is TGTGCCAGCAGCTTAGCGCCCTTGCTCGCGGAGCTCTACAATGAGCAGTTCTTC. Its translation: CASSLAPLLAELYNEQFF.

The CDR3 loop is CSASEAGATLAYEQYF. In DNA form, the CDR3 reads TGCAGTGCTAGTGAAGCGGGGGCCACCCTAGCCTACGAGCAGTACTTC. V and J are TRBV20-1 and TRBJ2-4; 8 bases agree with TRBD2. The J call is in doubt because the DNA end fits TRBJ2-7 better. CDR1 and CDR2 (germline): DFQATT, SNEGSKA (reference sequence). This CDR3 has 16 residues.

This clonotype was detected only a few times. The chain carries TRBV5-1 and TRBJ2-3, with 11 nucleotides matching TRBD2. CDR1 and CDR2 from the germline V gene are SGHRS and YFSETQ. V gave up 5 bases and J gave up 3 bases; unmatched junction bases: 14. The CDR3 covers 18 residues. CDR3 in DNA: TGCGCCAGCAGGAATACCCGGGCTAGCGGGAGGAGTACAGATACGCAGTATTTT. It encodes CASRNTRASGRSTDTQYF.

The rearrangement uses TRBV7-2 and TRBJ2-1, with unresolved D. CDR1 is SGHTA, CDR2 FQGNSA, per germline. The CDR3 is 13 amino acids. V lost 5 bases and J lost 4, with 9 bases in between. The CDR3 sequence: CASSPSYYNEQFF. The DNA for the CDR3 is TGTGCCAGCAGCCCCAGCTATTACAATGAGCAGTTCTTC.

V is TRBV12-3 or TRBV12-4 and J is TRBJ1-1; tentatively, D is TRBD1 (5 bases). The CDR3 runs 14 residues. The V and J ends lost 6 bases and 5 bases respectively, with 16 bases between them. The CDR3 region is CASRAGSAGTEAFF. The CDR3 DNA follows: TGTGCCAGCAGGGCAGGGAGCGCAGGGACTGAAGCTTTCTTT.

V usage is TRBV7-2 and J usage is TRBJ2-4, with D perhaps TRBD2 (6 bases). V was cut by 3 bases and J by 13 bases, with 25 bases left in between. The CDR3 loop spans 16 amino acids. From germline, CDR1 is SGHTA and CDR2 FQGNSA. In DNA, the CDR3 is TGTGCCAGCAGCTTCCCTGGCAGGGAGGCCTACAATGAGCAGTACTTC. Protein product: CASSFPGREAYNEQYF.

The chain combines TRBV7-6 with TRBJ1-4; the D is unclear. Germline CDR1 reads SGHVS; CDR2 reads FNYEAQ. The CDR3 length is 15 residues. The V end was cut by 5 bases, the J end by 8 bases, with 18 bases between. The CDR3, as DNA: TGTGCCAGCAGCCCCACGGATATGGAGGACGAAAAACTGTTTTTT. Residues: CASSPTDMEDEKLFF.

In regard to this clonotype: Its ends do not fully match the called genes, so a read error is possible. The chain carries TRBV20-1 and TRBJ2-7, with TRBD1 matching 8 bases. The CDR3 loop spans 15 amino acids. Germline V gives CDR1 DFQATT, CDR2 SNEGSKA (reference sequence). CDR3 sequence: CSARGQGSTSYEQCF. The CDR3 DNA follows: TGCAGTGCTAGAGGACAGGGGTCAACCTCCTACGAGCAGTGCTTC.

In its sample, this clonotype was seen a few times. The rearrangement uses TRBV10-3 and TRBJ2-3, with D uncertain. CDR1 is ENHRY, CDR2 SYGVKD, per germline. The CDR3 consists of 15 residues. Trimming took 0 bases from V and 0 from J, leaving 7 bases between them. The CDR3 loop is CAISESQLSTDTQYF. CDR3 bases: TGTGCCATCAGTGAGTCCCAACTCAGCACAGATACGCAGTATTTT.

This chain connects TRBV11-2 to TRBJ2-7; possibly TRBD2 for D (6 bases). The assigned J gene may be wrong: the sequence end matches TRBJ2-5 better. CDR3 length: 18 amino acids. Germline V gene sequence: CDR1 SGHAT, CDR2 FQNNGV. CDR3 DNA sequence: TGTGCCAGCAGCTTAGATGTGACTAGGAGGGGACGATGGGAGACCCAGTACTTC. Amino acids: CASSLDVTRRGRWETQYF.

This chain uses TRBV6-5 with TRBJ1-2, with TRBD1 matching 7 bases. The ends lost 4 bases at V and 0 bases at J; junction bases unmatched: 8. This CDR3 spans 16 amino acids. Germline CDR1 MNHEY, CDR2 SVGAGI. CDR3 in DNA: TGTGCCAGCAGTTTGAAAAAGACAGGGCCTAACTATGGCTACACCTTC. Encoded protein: CASSLKKTGPNYGYTF.

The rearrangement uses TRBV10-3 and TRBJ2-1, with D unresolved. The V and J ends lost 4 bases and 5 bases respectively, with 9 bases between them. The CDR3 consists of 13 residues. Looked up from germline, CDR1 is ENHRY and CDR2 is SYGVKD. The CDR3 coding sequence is TGTGCCATCAGTGGGGCCAACGACAATGAGCAGTTCTTC. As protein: CAISGANDNEQFF.